These 15 T cell receptor beta chains originate from one sample sequenced in a study of glioma-infiltrating T cells. Amplification of TCR alpha and beta CDR3 regions from RNA used iRepertoire nested multiplex PCR. TCRdb fed the multiplex PCR reads into MiXCR, producing one record per CDR3 protein. The table has 45,000 or so distinct CDR3 sequences, under 25% seen once. Source material: glioma tissue, nonneoplastic brain tissue, or PBMCs (not recorded which). These receptors were obtained from a human donor with low-grade glioma or glioblastoma, undergoing nonglioma brain surgery, or in good health (not recorded which).

This clonotype was seen at least ten times. The V gene is TRBV2, the J gene TRBJ1-3; D ambiguous. The CDR3 consists of 16 residues. Germline lookup yields CDR1 SNHLY and CDR2 FYNNEI. The ends were cut back, 7 bases at V and 0 bases at J, with 16 bases in the middle. CDR3 residues: CASMTRSPSSGNTIYF. The CDR3 DNA reads TGTGCCAGCATGACTCGGTCTCCCAGCTCTGGAAACACCATATATTTT.

This clonotype was counted only a few times. The chain combines TRBV2 with TRBJ2-1, with TRBD1 identical over 8 bases. In germline, CDR1 is SNHLY, CDR2 FYNNEI. The CDR3 is 16 residues long. V was pared by 2 bases and J by 8 bases, with 11 bases of the junction left unmatched. The CDR3 is CASSEKPTGGSDEQFF. CDR3 sequence (DNA): TGTGCCAGCAGTGAAAAGCCTACAGGGGGGTCCGATGAGCAGTTCTTC.

The chain carries TRBV6-2 or TRBV6-3 and TRBJ1-5, with TRBD1 matching over 7 bases. This CDR3 is built from 16 residues. Germline assignment: CDR1 MNHEY and CDR2 SVGEGT. V lost 0 bases to trimming and J lost 5 bases; unmatched junction nucleotides: 7. The CDR3 DNA reads as TGTGCCAGCAGTTACTCGACAGGGTCGCGGGATCAGCCCCAGCATTTT. This sequence encodes CASSYSTGSRDQPQHF.

This clonotype was seen at least ten times. This chain's CDR3 is CASGKTPREAGTDTQYF. Written as DNA, the CDR3 is TGTGCTAGTGGCAAGACCCCCAGGGAGGCTGGCACAGATACGCAGTATTTT. The rearrangement uses TRBV12-5 and TRBJ2-3; a possible D gene is TRBD2 (6 bases). The V gene's germline CDR1 is LGHNT and CDR2 FRNRAP. The ends were cut back, 6 bases at V and 1 base at J, with 20 bases in the middle. The CDR3 is made up of 17 amino acids.

Ten or more counts support this clonotype. V is TRBV28 and J is TRBJ1-6; no reliable D call. From germline, CDR1 is MDHEN and CDR2 SYDVKM. Trimming shortened V by 6 bases and J by 7 bases, and 22 bases separated the two germline ends. CDR3 length: 17 residues. The CDR3 coding sequence is TGTGCCAGCAGCCTGCCCCCCTCCCAGTCCTGGAATTCACCCCTCCACTTT. Translating it yields CASSLPPSQSWNSPLHF.

This clonotype was seen many times. The V call is TRBV4-1, the J call TRBJ1-1; tentative D call: TRBD1 (6 bases). Trimming took off 4 bases at V and 3 bases at J, with 15 bases between the two ends. Germline CDR1 and CDR2: MGHRA and YSYEKL. The CDR3 is 15 residues long. The CDR3 nucleotides are TGCGCCAGCAGCCCCCGAGGGGGGGAGGACACTGAAGCTTTCTTT. This sequence encodes CASSPRGGEDTEAFF.

This clonotype was picked up many times. The chain recombines TRBV29-1 with TRBJ1-5; D possibly corresponds to TRBD1 (6 bases). CDR3 size: 13 residues. Trimming shortened V by 4 bases and J by 7 bases, and 14 bases separated the two germline ends. Germline CDR1 is SQVTM and CDR2 is ANQGSEA. This CDR3 reads CSVARGAGQPQHF. The CDR3 region has the DNA TGCAGCGTTGCAAGGGGGGCAGGGCAGCCCCAGCATTTT.

About this clonotype itself: A much larger clone differs by one base, so this may be a read error. This rearrangement joins TRBV7-2 to TRBJ2-5; a possible D gene is TRBD1 (5 bases). The CDR3 sequence is 14 residues long. Germline CDR1 SGHTA, CDR2 FQGNSA. V was pared by 8 bases and J by 2 bases, with 15 bases between. The CDR3 loop reads CASASWGAQETQYF. The CDR3 region has the DNA TGTGCCAGCGCCTCCTGGGGCGCTCAAGAGACCCAGTACTTC.

This clonotype was counted ten times or more. V is TRBV6-1 and J is TRBJ2-7, with 8 bases fitting TRBD1. J lost 5 bases, V lost 6 bases, and 6 bases had no gene match. The CDR3 length is 13 residues. Looked up from germline, CDR1 is MNHNS and CDR2 is SASEGT. For the CDR3, the DNA is TGTGCCAGCAGGTCGGACAGGGACAACGAGCAGTACTTC. Encoded protein: CASRSDRDNEQYF.

This clonotype was detected many times. V gene TRBV20-1 combines with J gene TRBJ1-1; D is unclear. V lost 0 bases and J 0 bases, leaving 8 bases between the germline ends. CDR3 length: 14 amino acids. Germline CDR1 reads DFQATT; CDR2 reads SNEGSKA (reference sequence). The CDR3 sequence is CSARDSNMNTEAFF. For the CDR3, the DNA is TGCAGTGCTAGAGACAGTAACATGAACACTGAAGCTTTCTTT.

In this sample, this clonotype turned up many times. The V and J genes are TRBV11-2 and TRBJ1-6; maybe TRBD1 (6 bases). The germline V gene encodes CDR1 SGHAT and CDR2 FQNNGV. The V and J ends lost 1 base and 7 bases respectively, with 17 bases between them. This CDR3 spans 17 amino acids. Written as DNA, the CDR3 is TGTGCCAGCAGCTTAGTAGGGGGTCGACAGCGAAATTCACCCCTCCACTTT. Amino acids: CASSLVGGRQRNSPLHF.

Remarks on this clonotype: One end of the junction does not line up with germline, which may come from a read error. The CDR3 nucleotides are TGCGCCAGCAGCAGAAACAACCAAGAGACCGAGTACTTC. This encodes CASSRNNQETEYF. The gene calls are TRBV10-2 and TRBJ2-5; D is uncertain. CDR3 length: 13 amino acids. In germline, CDR1 is WSHSY, CDR2 SAAADI.

This clonotype has just a few counts. This chain connects TRBV7-6 to TRBJ2-5, with D perhaps TRBD2 (5 bases). Deletions cut 1 base from V and 4 bases from J, with 10 bases between. The CDR3 loop spans 14 amino acids. Per the germline V gene, CDR1 is SGHVS and CDR2 is FNYEAQ. CDR3 in amino acids: CASSLEPSRETQYF. For the CDR3, the DNA is TGTGCCAGCAGCTTAGAGCCTAGCCGAGAGACCCAGTACTTC.

This clonotype came up many times. This chain joins TRBV4-1 and TRBJ2-7, with no clear D. Germline V gene data show CDR1 as MGHRA and CDR2 as YSYEKL. The CDR3 spans 14 residues. V lost 2 bases to trimming and J lost 3 bases, with 11 bases between them. The CDR3 sequence is CASSQIPGLYEQYF. The CDR3 bases are TGCGCCAGCAGCCAAATACCTGGTCTCTACGAGCAGTACTTC.

Only a few counts were recorded for this clonotype. Since a much larger clone is just one base distant, this may be a read error. CDR3 amino acids: CASSVDRSTDTKYF. The CDR3 DNA reads as TGCGCCAGCAGCGTGGACAGAAGCACAGATACGAAGTATTTT. This sequence joins TRBV5-1 and TRBJ2-3, with a weak D call TRBD1 (6 bases). The CDR3 sequence is 14 residues long. Germline values: CDR1 SGHRS, CDR2 YFSETQ. The full variable domain, rest sourced from reference TRBV5-1 and TRBJ2-3, is KAGVTQTPRYLIKTRGQQVTLSCSPISGHRSVSWYQQTPGQGLQFLFEYFSETQRNKGNFPGRFSGRQFSNSRSEMNVSTLELGDSALYLCASSVDRSTDTKYFGPGTRLTVL.